The subject of this entry is one T cell receptor (beta chain). V shed 2 bases, J shed 15 bases, and the junction held 7 bases outside the gene matches. The CDR3 consists of 12 residues. The TCR beta CDR3 regions underwent amplification using RNA transcripts as the source. TCR CDR3 underwent first-round RT-PCR with the HTBI primer set. TCRdb reprocessed the multiplex PCR reads via MiXCR and lists one record per CDR3 protein. This table has hundreds of thousands of distinct CDR3 sequences, less than 15% appearing once. These data come from a study of T cells in Graves' hyperthyroidism and ophthalmopathy.

Material for sequencing was blood. The sequence derives from a woman under 30 with Graves' hyperthyroidism. The chain is built from TRBV6-7 and TRBJ2-1; 7 bases are shared with TRBD2. TRBV6-7 is known as an ORF, though its function is uncertain. The DNA for the CDR3 is TGTGCCAGCAGTTACGGCCGGGACTATCCGTTCTTC. Protein product: CASSYGRDYPFF.